This T cell receptor beta chain was observed in a study of shared clonotypes between healthy human individuals. The V end was cut by 5 bases, the J end by 4 bases, with 24 bases between. The CDR3 length is 17 residues. Germline V CDR1 and CDR2: SGHRS, YFSETQ. The run depth of the assay was deep. The assay was immunoSEQ multiplex PCR, and TCRdb's table has in-frame clones only and misses some. In the table there are more than 1 million clones, about 80% of which are singletons. Source material: memory CD4+ T cells from PBMCs. Documented subset: CD45RA-negative fraction. The source is a man between 18 and 35 years old in good health. Some clones in this sample may be carry-over from other donors' samples. The chain joins TRBV5-1 to TRBJ1-1; D is possibly TRBD1 (6 bases). The CDR3 protein is CASSFLKIRGEGTEAFF. The CDR3 DNA is TGCGCCAGCAGTTTCCTCAAAATCAGGGGAGAGGGCACTGAAGCTTTCTTT.